The 19 T cell receptor beta chains below were found in one sample sequenced in a study of blood T cell repertoires in COVID-19. Profiling relied on immunoSEQ multiplex PCR, and the TCRdb table lists in-frame clones only, not all of them. The repertoire includes around 230,000 clones, 88% of them detected once, and roughly 2.7% sits in the top ten. Sequenced: PBMCs or T cells enriched from blood (not recorded which). These TCRs come from a woman aged 25-40 years who had recovered from COVID-19.

This chain links TRBV7-9 with TRBJ1-1, with a possible D match to TRBD1 (5 bases). Germline CDR1 reads SEHNR; CDR2 reads FQNEAQ (reference sequence). V was clipped by 1 base and J by 2 bases, with 11 bases between them. The CDR3 has 15 residues. CDR3 in amino acids: CASSLVRDRNTEAFF. The DNA for the CDR3 is TGTGCCAGCAGCTTAGTCCGCGACAGAAACACTGAAGCTTTCTTT. The variable domain in full, with the rest retrieved from reference TRBV7-9 and TRBJ1-1, is DTGVSQNPRHKITKRGQNVTFRCDPISEHNRLYWYRQTLGQGPEFLTYFQNEAQLEKSRLLSDRFSAERPKGSFSTLEIQRTEQGDSAMYLCASSLVRDRNTEAFFGQGTRLTVV.

The table lists this clone with a count of one. The gene calls are TRBV7-9 and TRBJ2-3; the match to TRBD2 covers 12 bases. Looked up from germline, CDR1 is SEHNR and CDR2 is FQNEAQ (reference sequence). The CDR3 is made up of 16 amino acids. Trimming cost V 5 bases and J 4 bases; bases outside gene matches: 7. The CDR3 DNA reads TGTGCCAGCAGCCGACGATCTAGCGGGGGGGCAGATACGCAGTATTTT. Its translation: CASSRRSSGGADTQYF.

The chain has TRBV3-1 (or the pseudogene TRBV3-2) and TRBJ1-5; 10 bases are shared with TRBD1. The CDR3 contains 15 residues. Germline CDR1 is LGHDT and CDR2 is YNNKEL (reference sequence). The J segment lost 2 bases and the V segment lost 5 bases, leaving 3 bases of the junction unmatched. CDR3 protein: CASSLGTGGNQPQHF. The CDR3 bases are TGTGCCAGCAGCTTAGGGACAGGGGGCAATCAGCCCCAGCATTTT.

This clone was seen a few times. The chain joins TRBV19 to TRBJ2-5; TRBD1 might be the D (5 bases). Trimming removed 4 bases at V and 2 bases at J, with 11 bases between. Germline-derived CDR1 and CDR2 are LNHDA and SQIVND (reference sequence). The CDR3 totals 14 residues. The CDR3 nucleotides read TGTGCCAGTAGTACTCCAGGGATTCAAGAGACCCAGTACTTC. This sequence encodes CASSTPGIQETQYF.

The CDR3 nucleotides are TGTGCCAGTAGTATAGATGGAATAGGGGCCCGTTCTGGAAACACCATATATTTT. Its protein is CASSIDGIGARSGNTIYF. The chain employs TRBV19 and TRBJ1-3; D possibly corresponds to TRBD1 (5 bases). Trimming cost V 0 bases and J 1 base, with 16 bases left between them. Germline lookup yields CDR1 LNHDA and CDR2 SQIVND (reference sequence). The CDR3 loop spans 18 amino acids.

CDR3 bases: TGCGCCAGCAGCCAAGATCTCGTCAAAACCGGGACAGGGGGCGACGGGGCCAACGTCCTGACTTTC. Its translation: CASSQDLVKTGTGGDGANVLTF. This chain uses TRBV4-3 with TRBJ2-6; TRBD1 agrees at 12 bases. CDR3 length equals 22 residues. Trimming cost V 0 bases and J 4 bases; bases outside gene matches: 16. Germline V gene data show CDR1 as LGHNA and CDR2 as YSLEER.

The chain couples TRBV4-1 to TRBJ2-1, with TRBD2 matching over 9 bases. This CDR3 spans 20 amino acids. Germline lookup yields CDR1 MGHRA and CDR2 YSYEKL. V lost 6 bases and J lost 0; bases outside the gene matches: 18. Written as DNA, the CDR3 is TGCGCCAGCAGTCCTGGGAAAATTCTAGCGGGGAGCCTCTCCTACAATGAGCAGTTCTTC. Its translation: CASSPGKILAGSLSYNEQFF.

The chain has TRBV2 and TRBJ1-1; D is possibly TRBD1 (6 bases). V shed 7 bases and J shed 2 bases, with 17 bases lying between them. CDR1 and CDR2 (germline): SNHLY, FYNNEI. The CDR3 has 15 residues. CDR3 residues: CASMNGGAENTEAFF. The CDR3 nucleotides are TGTGCCAGCATGAACGGGGGGGCCGAAAACACTGAAGCTTTCTTT.

The CDR3 region is CASSSFKTGTENQPQHF. The CDR3 nucleotides are TGTGCCAGCAGCTCCTTCAAAACAGGGACAGAGAATCAGCCCCAGCATTTT. The J gene is TRBJ1-5, the V gene TRBV7-2; 7 nucleotides align to TRBD1. CDR3 length: 17 residues. Germline assignment: CDR1 SGHTA and CDR2 FQGNSA. V lost 4 bases to trimming and J lost 4 bases; unmatched junction nucleotides: 13.

V gene TRBV28 combines with J gene TRBJ1-6; 8 bases line up with TRBD1. CDR1 and CDR2 from the germline V gene are MDHEN and SYDVKM. The CDR3 totals 14 residues. J lost 5 bases, V lost 4 bases, and 1 base had no gene match. CDR3 sequence (DNA): TGTGCCAGCAGTTCGGGACAGGATAATTCACCCCTCCACTTT. Protein sequence: CASSSGQDNSPLHF.

The chain combines TRBV23-1 with TRBJ1-4, with TRBD1 identical over 9 bases. TRBV23-1 counts as an open reading frame of uncertain function. Trimming at V came to 4 bases and at J to 7 bases, leaving 19 bases not matched to a gene. The CDR3 extends over 19 amino acids. The CDR3 nucleotides read TGCGCCAGCAGTCGGGCTTTGTCGGGACAGGGACCAGTGGGTGAAAAACTGTTTTTT. This encodes CASSRALSGQGPVGEKLFF.

The chain uses TRBV3-1 (or the pseudogene TRBV3-2) and TRBJ1-4; tentatively, D is TRBD1 (6 bases). Looked up from germline, CDR1 is LGHDT and CDR2 is YNNKEL (reference sequence). The CDR3 contains 14 residues. V was shortened by 1 base and J by 8 bases, with 11 bases between the two germline ends. CDR3 bases: TGTGCCAGCAGCCAAGGGGGGGGGCTCGAAAAACTGTTTTTT. Translated: CASSQGGGLEKLFF.

This chain joins TRBV6-4 and TRBJ2-3; TRBD2 matches 10 bases. The CDR3 is 15 residues long. J gave up 5 bases and V 6 bases, and 8 bases lay outside the gene matches. Germline loops: CDR1 MRHNA, CDR2 SNTAGT. CDR3 coding DNA: TGTGCCAGCAGCTCCAGCGGGGGGGCCGAAGATACGCAGTATTTT. It is translated as CASSSSGGAEDTQYF.

The rearrangement links TRBV5-1 to TRBJ1-1, with D possibly matching TRBD1 (5 bases). V was pared by 5 bases and J by 1 base, with 9 bases between. Looked up from germline, CDR1 is SGHRS and CDR2 is YFSETQ. The CDR3 runs 13 residues. The CDR3 protein is CASRGQGNTEAFF. CDR3 nucleotides: TGCGCCAGCAGGGGCCAGGGGAACACTGAAGCTTTCTTT.

J is TRBJ1-5 and V is TRBV7-9; 7 bases are a match to TRBD1. Trimming took 5 bases from V and 2 from J; bases not matched to a gene: 3. The CDR3 totals 14 residues. The germline gives CDR1 SEHNR, CDR2 FQNEAQ (reference sequence). CDR3 region: CASSPTGGNQPQHF. DNA of the CDR3: TGTGCCAGCAGCCCCACAGGGGGCAATCAGCCCCAGCATTTT.

This sequence joins TRBV4-1 and TRBJ1-2; the D gene is possibly TRBD1 (5 bases). This CDR3 comprises 15 residues. Per germline, CDR1 MGHRA and CDR2 YSYEKL. V lost 1 base and J 5 bases, leaving 14 bases between the germline ends. The CDR3 DNA is TGCGCCAGCAGCCAAGTTGTACAGGATCTTTATGGCTACACCTTC. It yields the protein CASSQVVQDLYGYTF.

The V gene is TRBV7-3, the J gene TRBJ2-3, with TRBD2 matching over 15 bases. The J segment lost 0 bases and the V segment lost 1 base, leaving 8 bases of the junction unmatched. Germline loops: CDR1 SGHTA, CDR2 FQGTGA. The CDR3 is made up of 20 amino acids. In DNA form, the CDR3 reads TGTGCCAGCAGCTTAAATCCCGGACTAGCGGGGGGGTACAGCACAGATACGCAGTATTTT. It codes for CASSLNPGLAGGYSTDTQYF.

The CDR3 coding sequence is TGTGCCAGCAGCAAAAACCCCCTAGACGCCGGGGAGCTGTTTTTT. Encoded protein: CASSKNPLDAGELFF. J is TRBJ2-2 and V is TRBV7-2; the D is unclear. The V end was cut by 5 bases, the J end by 6 bases, with 16 bases between. The germline gives CDR1 SGHTA, CDR2 FQGNSA. CDR3 length: 15 residues.

V is TRBV11-3 and J is TRBJ2-1; TRBD2 aligns across 10 bases. The trim removed 5 bases at V and 5 bases at J, leaving 6 bases unmatched. Per the germline V gene, CDR1 is SGHNT and CDR2 is YENEEA. The CDR3 consists of 15 residues. This chain's CDR3 is CASSQLAGLDNEQFF. The CDR3 DNA reads TGTGCCAGCAGCCAACTAGCGGGGCTTGACAATGAGCAGTTCTTC. The full variable domain, rest sourced from reference TRBV11-3 and TRBJ2-1, is EAGVVQSPRYKIIEKKQPVAFWCNPISGHNTLYWYLQNLGQGPELLIRYENEEAVDDSQLPKDRFSAERLKGVDSTLKIQPAELGDSAVYLCASSQLAGLDNEQFFGPGTRLTVL.